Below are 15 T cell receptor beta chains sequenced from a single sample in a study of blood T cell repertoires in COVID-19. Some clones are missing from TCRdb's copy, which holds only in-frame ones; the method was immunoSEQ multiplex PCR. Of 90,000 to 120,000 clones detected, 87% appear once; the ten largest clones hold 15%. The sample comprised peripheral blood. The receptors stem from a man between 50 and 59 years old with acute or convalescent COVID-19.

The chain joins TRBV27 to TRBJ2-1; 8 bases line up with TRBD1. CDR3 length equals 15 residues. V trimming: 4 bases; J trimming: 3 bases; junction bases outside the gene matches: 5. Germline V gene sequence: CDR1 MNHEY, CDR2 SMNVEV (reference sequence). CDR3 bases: TGTGCCAGCAGTTCCGACAGGGGTTTCTACAATGAGCAGTTCTTC. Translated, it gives CASSSDRGFYNEQFF.

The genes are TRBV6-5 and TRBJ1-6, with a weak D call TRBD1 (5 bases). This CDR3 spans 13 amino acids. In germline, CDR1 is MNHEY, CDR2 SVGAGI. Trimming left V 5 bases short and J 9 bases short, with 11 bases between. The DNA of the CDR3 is TGTGCCAGCAGTATCCGGGACTCTTCACCCCTCCACTTT. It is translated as CASSIRDSSPLHF.

DNA for the CDR3: TGCGCCAGCAGCCAAGGAAATGGCGGGAGGGCCTTCTACGAGCAGTACTTC. Translated, it gives CASSQGNGGRAFYEQYF. The rearrangement joins TRBV4-1 to TRBJ2-7; 9 bases match TRBD2. There are 17 residues in the CDR3. After removal of 1 base from V and 3 bases from J, the junction contained 10 bases not matched to a gene. Germline loops: CDR1 MGHRA, CDR2 YSYEKL.

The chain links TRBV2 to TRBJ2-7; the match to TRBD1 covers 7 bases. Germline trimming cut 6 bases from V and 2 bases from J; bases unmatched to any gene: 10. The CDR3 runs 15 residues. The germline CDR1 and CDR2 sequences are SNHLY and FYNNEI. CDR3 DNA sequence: TGTGCCAGCAGAATAGGGGGCGCAGCGACCTACGAGCAGTACTTC. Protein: CASRIGGAATYEQYF.

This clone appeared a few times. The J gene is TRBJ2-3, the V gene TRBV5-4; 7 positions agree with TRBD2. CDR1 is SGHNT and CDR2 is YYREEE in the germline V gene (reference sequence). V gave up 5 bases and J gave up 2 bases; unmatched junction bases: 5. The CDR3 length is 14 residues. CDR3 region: CASRSLADTDTQYF. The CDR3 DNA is TGTGCCAGCAGATCTCTAGCGGACACAGATACGCAGTATTTT.

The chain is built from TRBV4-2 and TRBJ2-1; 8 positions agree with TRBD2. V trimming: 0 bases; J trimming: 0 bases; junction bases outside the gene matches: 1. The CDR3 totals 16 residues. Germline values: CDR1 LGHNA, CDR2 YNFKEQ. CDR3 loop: CASSQDTSGSYNEQFF. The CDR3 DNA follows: TGTGCCAGCAGCCAAGATACTAGCGGCTCCTACAATGAGCAGTTCTTC.

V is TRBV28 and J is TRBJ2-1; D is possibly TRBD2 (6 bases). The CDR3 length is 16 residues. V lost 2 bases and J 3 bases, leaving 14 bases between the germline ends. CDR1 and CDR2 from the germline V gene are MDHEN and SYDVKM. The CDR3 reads CASSLQGLTYYNEQFF. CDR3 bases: TGTGCCAGCAGTTTACAAGGACTAACTTACTACAATGAGCAGTTCTTC. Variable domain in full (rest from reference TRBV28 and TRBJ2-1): DVKVTQSSRYLVKRTGEKVFLECVQDMDHENMFWYRQDPGLGLRLIYFSYDVKMKEKGDIPEGYSVSREKKERFSLILESASTNQTSMYLCASSLQGLTYYNEQFFGPGTRLTVL.

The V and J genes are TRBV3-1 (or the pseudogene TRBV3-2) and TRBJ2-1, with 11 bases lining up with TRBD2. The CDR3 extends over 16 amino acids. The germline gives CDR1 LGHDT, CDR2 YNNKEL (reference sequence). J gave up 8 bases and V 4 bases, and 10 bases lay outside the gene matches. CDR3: CASSPGLAALGDEQFF. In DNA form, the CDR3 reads TGTGCCAGCAGCCCGGGACTAGCGGCCTTGGGAGATGAGCAGTTCTTC.

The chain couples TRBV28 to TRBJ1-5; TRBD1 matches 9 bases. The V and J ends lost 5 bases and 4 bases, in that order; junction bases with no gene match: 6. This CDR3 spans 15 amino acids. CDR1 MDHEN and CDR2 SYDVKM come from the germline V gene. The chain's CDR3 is CASSIRGQGNQPQHF. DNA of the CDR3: TGTGCCAGCAGTATTCGGGGACAGGGAAATCAGCCCCAGCATTTT.

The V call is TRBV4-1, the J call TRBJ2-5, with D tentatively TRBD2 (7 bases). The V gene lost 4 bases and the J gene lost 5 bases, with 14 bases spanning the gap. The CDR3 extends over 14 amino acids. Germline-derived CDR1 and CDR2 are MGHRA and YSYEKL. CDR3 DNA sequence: TGCGCCAGCAGCCTCGCTGGGGGGGCCGAGACCCAGTACTTC. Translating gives CASSLAGGAETQYF.

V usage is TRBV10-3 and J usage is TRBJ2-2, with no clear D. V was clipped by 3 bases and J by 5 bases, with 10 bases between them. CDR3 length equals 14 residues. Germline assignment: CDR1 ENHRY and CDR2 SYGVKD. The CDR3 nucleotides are TGTGCCATCAGTGAATCCCTATCTACCGGGGAGCTGTTTTTT. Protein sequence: CAISESLSTGELFF.

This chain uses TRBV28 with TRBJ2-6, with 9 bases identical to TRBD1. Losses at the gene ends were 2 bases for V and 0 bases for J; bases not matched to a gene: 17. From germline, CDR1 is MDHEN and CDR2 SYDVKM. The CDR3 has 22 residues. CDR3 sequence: CASSLRWGQGVPQVSGANVLTF. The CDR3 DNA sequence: TGTGCCAGCAGTTTAAGGTGGGGACAGGGTGTGCCTCAAGTCTCTGGGGCCAACGTCCTGACTTTC.

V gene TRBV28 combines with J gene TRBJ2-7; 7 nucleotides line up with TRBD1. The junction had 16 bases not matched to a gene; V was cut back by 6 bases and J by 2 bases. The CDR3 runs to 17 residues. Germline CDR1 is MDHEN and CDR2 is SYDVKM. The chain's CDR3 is CASREGTVGTRAYEQYF. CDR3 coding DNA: TGTGCCAGCAGAGAGGGGACAGTCGGGACACGAGCCTACGAGCAGTACTTC.

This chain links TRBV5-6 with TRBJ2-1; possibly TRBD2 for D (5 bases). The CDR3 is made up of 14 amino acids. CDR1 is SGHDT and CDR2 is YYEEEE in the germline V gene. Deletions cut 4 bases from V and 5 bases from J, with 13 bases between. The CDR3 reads CASSTSGNHNEQFF. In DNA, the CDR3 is TGTGCCAGCAGCACGTCGGGGAACCACAATGAGCAGTTCTTC.

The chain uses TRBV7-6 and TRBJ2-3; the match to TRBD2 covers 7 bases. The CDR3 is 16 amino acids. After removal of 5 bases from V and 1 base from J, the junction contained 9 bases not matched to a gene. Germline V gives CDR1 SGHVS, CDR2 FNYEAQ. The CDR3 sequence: CASSPLAAGGTDTQYF. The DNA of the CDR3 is TGTGCCAGCAGCCCCCTCGCGGCGGGAGGCACAGATACGCAGTATTTT.